The clone carrying this TCR beta chain showed up just once. These data originate in a study of blood T cell repertoires in COVID-19. Overall study context: Sample material is recorded as cDNA or gDNA derived from T cells, B-cell-depleted T cells, or PBMCs.

Some clones are missing from TCRdb's copy, which holds only in-frame ones; the method was immunoSEQ multiplex PCR. This table holds fewer than 120,000 clones, about 80% found once. Trimming took 4 bases from V and 2 from J; bases not matched to a gene: 7. This CDR3 has 17 amino acids. The germline V gene has CDR1 SGHRS and CDR2 YFSETQ. This chain uses TRBV5-1 with TRBJ2-1; 12 positions agree with TRBD2. The sample was peripheral blood. The sequence came from a woman older than 75 with acute or convalescent COVID-19. DNA of the CDR3: TGCGCCAGCAGCCCCCCCGGACTAGCGGGGCCCTACAATGAGCAGTTCTTC. As protein: CASSPPGLAGPYNEQFF.